This T cell receptor (beta chain) was sequenced in a study of blood T cell repertoires in COVID-19. In the study overall: Nucleic acid was either cDNA or gDNA, and it came from T cells, B-cell-depleted T cells, or PBMCs.

In the original analysis: Estimation of nucleated cell counts relied on the amplification of reference gene primers. Measured with immunoSEQ multiplex PCR; TCRdb has only the in-frame clones, and not every one. V, J and clone size reflect that table, while D and trimming were determined from the DNA. There are roughly 100,000 clones in the sample; 89% occur only once, and around 3.7% lies in the top ten. Germline V CDR1 and CDR2: MDHEN, SYDVKM. Trimming removed 4 bases at V and 16 bases at J, with 17 bases between. The CDR3 is 13 amino acids. The source of this sequence is a woman aged 60-70 years with acute or convalescent COVID-19. The specimen sequenced was peripheral blood. The rearrangement joins TRBV28 to TRBJ1-6; D is undetermined. The CDR3 loop reads CASSSWVGQELHF. The CDR3, as DNA: TGTGCCAGCAGTTCTTGGGTGGGCCAGGAACTCCACTTT.